What follows are 32 T cell receptor beta chains derived from one specimen sequenced in a study of shared clonotypes between healthy human individuals. Measured with immunoSEQ multiplex PCR; TCRdb has only the in-frame clones, and not every one. The table has more than 2 million clones, approximately 95% seen once. Sequencing used naive CD4+ T cells sorted from blood. Subset indicated: CD45RA+ positively selected. The receptors were gathered from a man aged 18 to 30 in good health.

The sample holds one count of this clone. This rearrangement joins TRBV5-1 to TRBJ1-3; a possible D gene is TRBD1 (6 bases). The CDR3 length is 15 residues. CDR1 and CDR2 from the germline V gene are SGHRS and YFSETQ. V was shortened by 4 bases and J by 2 bases, with 13 bases between the two germline ends. The CDR3 DNA reads TGCGCCAGCAGCCCCGGAACAGGGACTGGAAACACCATATATTTT. Translation: CASSPGTGTGNTIYF.

This clone came up once. This chain uses TRBV6-1 with TRBJ2-5; D is unresolved. CDR3 length: 14 residues. Germline CDR1 and CDR2: MNHNS and SASEGT. Trimming cost V 2 bases and J 7 bases, with 14 bases left between them. This CDR3 reads CASSEPSGVGTQYF. The CDR3 DNA is TGTGCCAGCAGTGAACCTTCTGGGGTTGGGACCCAGTACTTC.

Details on this clone: An end of the junction differs from the germline gene, which may be a read error. Other DNA sequences within the sample encode an identical CDR3. The V gene is TRBV5-4, the J gene TRBJ2-3, with D possibly being TRBD1 or TRBD2 (5 bases each). The CDR3 contains 14 residues. The germline CDR1 and CDR2 sequences are SGHNT and YYREEE (reference sequence). CDR3 protein: CASSLGRSTDTQYF. The CDR3 DNA follows: TGTGCCAGCAGTTTGGGACGGAGCACAGATACGCAGTATTTT.

The V gene is TRBV25-1, the J gene TRBJ2-1, with D perhaps TRBD2 (6 bases). V was clipped by 6 bases and J by 4 bases, with 13 bases between them. Germline values: CDR1 MGHDK, CDR2 SYGVNS. The CDR3 is 14 amino acids. The CDR3 is CASSREDYYNEQFF. The CDR3 DNA reads as TGTGCCAGCAGCAGGGAGGACTATTACAATGAGCAGTTCTTC.

V gene TRBV5-8 combines with J gene TRBJ2-7; no reliable D call. Germline CDR1 SGHTS, CDR2 YDEGEE. Trimming stripped 5 bases from V and 1 base from J, with 10 bases between. The CDR3 runs to 13 residues. This CDR3 is CASSRVNSYEQYF. Written as DNA, the CDR3 is TGTGCCAGCAGTCGGGTTAATTCCTACGAGCAGTACTTC.

The chain joins TRBV6-5 to TRBJ2-7; the D gene is possibly TRBD2 (5 bases). The CDR3 runs to 16 residues. V lost 1 base and J lost 5, with 18 bases in between. CDR1 MNHEY and CDR2 SVGAGI come from the germline V gene. The CDR3 loop reads CASSYWVGSGSDEQYF. As DNA, the CDR3 is TGTGCCAGCAGTTACTGGGTAGGGAGCGGTTCGGACGAGCAGTACTTC.

V gene TRBV21-1 combines with J gene TRBJ2-3; the table's D call of TRBD2 was not tested on the DNA. TRBV21-1 is assigned pseudogene status. The CDR3 is 14 amino acids. CDR3 in DNA: TGTGCCAGCAGCCTCGGGCGGGCCACAGATACGCAGTATTTT. It specifies CASSLGRATDTQYF.

J is TRBJ2-1 and V is TRBV7-6, with 10 nucleotides matching TRBD2. Germline CDR1 and CDR2: SGHVS and FNYEAQ. The CDR3 contains 19 residues. V gave up 5 bases and J gave up 5 bases; unmatched junction bases: 18. This chain's CDR3 is CASSPGLAVSDTLHNEQFF. The CDR3 nucleotides are TGTGCCAGCAGCCCCGGACTAGCGGTCTCCGACACGCTCCACAATGAGCAGTTCTTC.

This clone was found once. Distinct nucleotide sequences in the sample also encode this CDR3. The chain is built from TRBV11-2 and TRBJ2-1; D not resolved. This CDR3 has 15 amino acids. V gave up 0 bases and J gave up 2 bases, with 8 bases separating them. The germline CDR1 and CDR2 sequences are SGHAT and FQNNGV. CDR3 loop: CASSLDGSPYNEQFF. Written as DNA, the CDR3 is TGTGCCAGCAGCTTAGATGGGTCGCCCTACAATGAGCAGTTCTTC.

The chain links TRBV9 to TRBJ2-2; D gene ambiguous. The V end lost 3 bases, the J end lost 1 base, and 10 bases lay between the germline ends. There are 15 residues in the CDR3. Germline V gives CDR1 SGDLS, CDR2 YYNGEE. CDR3 residues: CASSAVPGNTGELFF. CDR3 coding DNA: TGTGCCAGCAGCGCTGTACCGGGGAACACCGGGGAGCTGTTTTTT. The entire variable domain, with the rest obtained from reference TRBV9 and TRBJ2-2, is as follows: DSGVTQTPKHLITATGQRVTLRCSPRSGDLSVYWYQQSLDQGLQFLIQYYNGEERAKGNILERFSAQQFPDLHSELNLSSLELGDSALYFCASSAVPGNTGELFFGEGSRLTVL.

This chain links TRBV5-4 with TRBJ2-7; TRBD1 is a possible D gene (5 bases). CDR1 SGHNT and CDR2 YYREEE come from the germline V gene (reference sequence). With 0 bases removed from V and 2 bases from J, the gap between germline ends came to 15 bases. This CDR3 is 16 amino acids long. Here the CDR3 reads CASSLGQGLGAYEQYF. The CDR3 DNA reads TGTGCCAGCAGCTTGGGGCAGGGCTTAGGGGCCTACGAGCAGTACTTC.

Note on this clone: This same CDR3 is encoded by further DNA sequences in the sample. The chain recombines TRBV7-2 with TRBJ2-3; D call uncertain. V dropped 4 bases and J dropped 3 bases, with 5 bases sitting between them. Germline V gene lookup returns CDR1 SGHTA and CDR2 FQGNSA. This CDR3 is built from 12 residues. Here the CDR3 DNA reads TGTGCCAGCAGCTCCGGGACAGATACGCAGTATTTT. As protein: CASSSGTDTQYF. Supplemented by reference TRBV7-2 and TRBJ2-3, the full variable domain reads GAGVSQSPSNKVTEKGKDVELRCDPISGHTALYWYRQSLGQGLEFLIYFQGNSAPDKSGLPSDRFSAERTGGSVSTLTIQRTQQEDSAVYLCASSSGTDTQYFGPGTRLTVL.

A note on this clone: Other DNA sequences within the sample encode an identical CDR3. The V and J genes are TRBV6-6 and TRBJ1-6; 9 bases are a match to TRBD1. The V gene's germline CDR1 is MNHNY and CDR2 SVGAGI (reference sequence). CDR3 length: 14 amino acids. The V gene end was trimmed by 6 bases and the J gene end by 7 bases; junction bases not matched to a gene: 4. In DNA form, the CDR3 reads TGTGCCAGCAGCCCCGGACAGGGGAATTCACCCCTCCACTTT. It encodes CASSPGQGNSPLHF.

In regard to this clone: Different DNA sequences within this sample yield the same CDR3. The chain combines TRBV6-5 with TRBJ1-2; D is unresolved. This CDR3 has 13 residues. In germline, CDR1 is MNHEY, CDR2 SVGAGI. Trimming removed 2 bases at V and 2 bases at J, with 6 bases between. In DNA form, the CDR3 reads TGTGCCAGCAGTTACCCGGGAAACTATGGCTACACCTTC. Protein sequence: CASSYPGNYGYTF.

The J gene is TRBJ2-7, the V gene TRBV7-2; 9 bases map to TRBD2. Germline V lookup: CDR1 SGHTA, CDR2 FQGNSA. The CDR3 length is 14 residues. V lost 2 bases and J lost 5; bases outside the gene matches: 4. CDR3 in amino acids: CASSLRLAVNEQYF. The DNA for the CDR3 is TGTGCCAGCAGCTTAAGACTAGCGGTGAACGAGCAGTACTTC.

This clone was picked up a small number of times. The sample contains more than one DNA sequence encoding this CDR3. The chain joins TRBV10-3 to TRBJ1-2; 10 bases are shared with TRBD1. J lost 3 bases, V lost 2 bases, and 0 bases had no gene match. CDR1 is ENHRY and CDR2 is SYGVKD in the germline V gene. This CDR3 region has 14 residues. Here the CDR3 DNA reads TGTGCCATCAGTGAGGGACAGGGGGACTATGGCTACACCTTC. Its protein is CAISEGQGDYGYTF.

Notes on this clone: Being one base from a much bigger clone, this may be a read error. The gene calls are TRBV7-8 and TRBJ2-2; D uncertain. The ends were cut back, 0 bases at V and 4 bases at J, with 3 bases in the middle. The CDR3 extends over 13 amino acids. Germline V gene lookup returns CDR1 SGHVS and CDR2 FQNEAQ. This CDR3 reads CASSLAGTGELFF. CDR3 DNA: TGTGCCAGCAGCTTAGCCGGCACCGGGGAGCTGTTTTTT.

The chain recombines TRBV4-1 with TRBJ1-3; the D gene is possibly TRBD1 (5 bases). The CDR3 has 15 amino acids. V was trimmed by 0 bases and J by 4 bases, leaving 10 bases between them. CDR1 MGHRA and CDR2 YSYEKL come from the germline V gene. The CDR3 here is CASSQDGRAGNTIYF. The CDR3, as DNA: TGCGCCAGCAGCCAAGATGGCAGGGCCGGAAACACCATATATTTT.

The V and J genes are TRBV5-1 and TRBJ1-4; 8 bases align to TRBD1. This CDR3 has 18 amino acids. Germline CDR1 is SGHRS and CDR2 is YFSETQ. Trimming removed 4 bases from V and 0 bases from J; junction bases left unmatched: 11. The CDR3: CASSPPRQGIPTNEKLFF. CDR3 nucleotides: TGCGCCAGCAGCCCCCCGAGACAGGGGATTCCAACTAATGAAAAACTGTTTTTT.

V and J are TRBV7-9 and TRBJ1-2, with 10 bases identical to TRBD1. Looked up from germline, CDR1 is SEHNR and CDR2 is FQNEAQ (reference sequence). This CDR3 contains 16 residues. V dropped 11 bases and J dropped 8; count of bases not matched to a gene: 20. The CDR3 protein is CAFPPGDGTGVWGYTF. CDR3 nucleotides: TGTGCCTTCCCTCCAGGGGACGGGACAGGGGTATGGGGCTACACCTTC.

This clone was seen only a few times. The chain combines TRBV28 with TRBJ2-7, with D uncertain. V was shortened by 1 base and J by 5 bases, with 3 bases between the two germline ends. Germline V lookup: CDR1 MDHEN, CDR2 SYDVKM. This CDR3 contains 11 residues. CDR3 DNA sequence: TGTGCCAGCAGTTTATTTAACGAGCAGTACTTC. Its protein is CASSLFNEQYF.

The chain carries TRBV6-5 and TRBJ2-2; D is unclear. Germline CDR1 and CDR2: MNHEY and SVGAGI. This CDR3 has 13 residues. V lost 7 bases and J 1 base, leaving 7 bases between the germline ends. DNA of the CDR3: TGTGCCAGCATAAACGGGAACACCGGGGAGCTGTTTTTT. This gives the protein CASINGNTGELFF.

This chain links TRBV6-1 with TRBJ2-7, with D possibly TRBD1 on 5 matching bases. The CDR3 has 14 amino acids. V was pared by 4 bases and J by 2 bases, with 12 bases between. Germline-derived CDR1 and CDR2 are MNHNS and SASEGT. The chain's CDR3 is CASSVAGLTYEQYF. The CDR3, as DNA: TGTGCCAGCAGTGTGGCAGGGCTTACCTACGAGCAGTACTTC.

This sequence joins TRBV29-1 and TRBJ2-1; 12 bases map to TRBD2. V was clipped by 4 bases and J by 7 bases; unmatched bases: 8. The CDR3 totals 15 residues. Per the germline V gene, CDR1 is SQVTM and CDR2 is ANQGSEA. The chain's CDR3 is CSVGSRLAGENEQFF. In DNA form, the CDR3 reads TGCAGCGTTGGTAGTCGACTAGCGGGGGAGAATGAGCAGTTCTTC.

Regarding this clone: Other nucleotide sequences in the sample specify the same CDR3. This chain links TRBV30 with TRBJ2-7, with D perhaps assigned TRBD1 or TRBD2 (5 bases each). Trimming cost V 2 bases and J 4 bases, with 12 bases left between them. This CDR3 region has 13 residues. Per the germline V gene, CDR1 is GTSNPN and CDR2 is SVGIG (reference sequence). The CDR3 loop is CAWSQGAGYEQYF. The CDR3 DNA is TGTGCCTGGAGTCAGGGCGCGGGTTACGAGCAGTACTTC. Full variable domain (remainder filled in from reference TRBV30 and TRBJ2-7): SQTIHQWPATLVQPVGSPLSLECTVEGTSNPNLYWYRQAAGRGLQLLFYSVGIGQISSEVPQNLSASRPQDRQFILSSKKLLLSDSGFYLCAWSQGAGYEQYFGPGTRLTVT.

The genes are TRBV9 and TRBJ1-2, with 9 bases that match TRBD1. Germline V gives CDR1 SGDLS, CDR2 YYNGEE. The CDR3 contains 13 residues. V shed 5 bases, J shed 6 bases, and the junction held 5 bases outside the gene matches. CDR3 in amino acids: CASSGTGYHGYTF. The CDR3 DNA sequence: TGTGCCAGCAGTGGGACAGGGTACCATGGCTACACCTTC.

The chain has TRBV5-1 and TRBJ2-1, with 8 bases aligning to TRBD2. This CDR3 comprises 12 residues. V lost 4 bases, J lost 9 bases, and 3 bases stayed unmatched. The germline V gene has CDR1 SGHRS and CDR2 YFSETQ. CDR3 nucleotide sequence: TGCGCCAGCAGCGATAGCGGGATTGAGCAGTTCTTC. This gives the protein CASSDSGIEQFF.

The chain joins TRBV18 to TRBJ2-7, with a weak D call TRBD1 (5 bases). CDR3 length: 16 amino acids. Trimming cost V 6 bases and J 0 bases, with 18 bases left between them. Looked up from germline, CDR1 is KGHSH and CDR2 is LQKENI. The DNA for the CDR3 is TGTGCCAGCTCTCAGACGGTTGGACATAGCTCCTACGAGCAGTACTTC. Translated: CASSQTVGHSSYEQYF.

This clone was observed a single time. The chain recombines TRBV7-2 with TRBJ2-1; 7 bases line up with TRBD2. The CDR3 is made up of 13 amino acids. V shed 5 bases and J 14 bases; nucleotides not matched to a gene: 12. Germline CDR1 is SGHTA and CDR2 is FQGNSA. The CDR3 DNA reads TGTGCCAGCAGCCCCACTCCGGGACTAAGGGAGTTCTTC. This codes for CASSPTPGLREFF.

The rearrangement links TRBV19 to TRBJ1-1; D remains unclear. CDR1 and CDR2 (germline): LNHDA, SQIVND (reference sequence). CDR3 length: 17 amino acids. The V and J ends lost 7 bases and 1 base respectively, with 22 bases between them. The CDR3 sequence is CASISAGLGRQNTEAFF. Written as DNA, the CDR3 is TGTGCCAGTATCTCGGCGGGTTTGGGGAGACAGAACACTGAAGCTTTCTTT.

The V call is TRBV19, the J call TRBJ2-7; D gene unclear. Germline V gene sequence: CDR1 LNHDA, CDR2 SQIVND (reference sequence). V lost 1 base to trimming and J lost 3 bases, with 10 bases between them. This CDR3 comprises 14 residues. DNA of the CDR3: TGTGCCAGTAGTATAGCGGACCAAAACTACGAGCAGTACTTC. Encoded protein: CASSIADQNYEQYF.

The chain has TRBV2 and TRBJ2-7; no definite D call. Germline CDR1 and CDR2: SNHLY and FYNNEI. V lost 5 bases and J 1 base, leaving 9 bases between the germline ends. This CDR3 has 13 amino acids. DNA of the CDR3: TGTGCCAGCAGTATAATGGGGTCCTACGAGCAGTACTTC. Amino acids: CASSIMGSYEQYF.